The clone carrying this T cell receptor beta chain has a handful of counts. What it binds is not known. The data originate from a study of T-cell reconstitution after alpha-beta-depleted transplantation in children. Overall study findings and caveats: T-cell numbers and diversity, one year after transplant, stemmed largely from T cells that were newly produced. Several hundred expanded graft clones reportedly gave rise to the alpha-beta T cells present about two months after transplant.

Preparing the TCRbeta library involved the use of unique molecular identifiers. One entry per CDR3 protein results from TCRdb running MiXCR on the PCR reads. The sample shows hundreds of thousands of distinct CDR3 sequences, about an eighth of them seen only once. Germline CDR1 and CDR2: LGHNA and YNFKEQ. Trimming at V came to 3 bases and at J to 2 bases, leaving 10 bases not matched to a gene. The CDR3 sequence is 16 residues long. This TCR was sampled from a girl aged 2-10 years with congenital amegakaryocytic thrombocytopenia, due to receive a stem cell transplant. The sample was PBMCs, taken before TCRalphabeta/CD19-depleted stem cell transplant. J is TRBJ2-7 and V is TRBV4-2; 7 bases are a match to TRBD1. The CDR3 bases are TGTGCCAGCAGCCAGGAACTTGACAGGGTCACCTACGAGCAGTACTTC. This codes for CASSQELDRVTYEQYF.